These 29 T cell receptor beta chains came from one sample sequenced in a study of cytomegalovirus exposure and HLA in healthy donors. Use of 60 Vbeta and 13 Jbeta primers characterized the PCR. Clones were read by immunoSEQ multiplex PCR, and TCRdb kept only the in-frame ones, dropping some. The repertoire holds roughly 120,000 clones, with 80% as singletons. Source material: PBMCs. The receptors come from a young man in good health and CMV-seronegative.

The V gene is TRBV19, the J gene TRBJ1-1, with TRBD1 matching 8 bases. CDR3 length: 12 amino acids. V was clipped by 4 bases and J by 5 bases; unmatched bases: 0. Germline CDR1 is LNHDA and CDR2 is SQIVND (reference sequence). The CDR3 spells CASSNRGTEAFF. The CDR3 DNA reads TGTGCCAGTAGTAACAGGGGGACTGAAGCTTTCTTT.

In nucleotides, the CDR3 is TGTGCCAGCACCGATGGGGGGTCGGCTAACTATGGCTACACCTTC. Translating gives CASTDGGSANYGYTF. The V gene is TRBV5-6, the J gene TRBJ1-2, with D possibly matching TRBD1 (5 bases). Germline CDR1 reads SGHDT; CDR2 reads YYEEEE. The ends were cut back, 6 bases at V and 0 bases at J, with 15 bases in the middle. The length of the CDR3 is 15 residues.

V gene TRBV7-2 combines with J gene TRBJ1-1, with TRBD1 matching 9 bases. This CDR3 has 14 amino acids. The V and J ends lost 3 bases and 4 bases, in that order; junction bases with no gene match: 3. From germline, CDR1 is SGHTA and CDR2 FQGNSA. The CDR3 here is CASSLYRGPTEAFF. The DNA for the CDR3 is TGTGCCAGCAGCTTGTACAGGGGGCCCACTGAAGCTTTCTTT.

The count of this clone is one. One end of the junction does not line up with germline, which may come from a read error. The gene calls are TRBV5-1 and TRBJ2-3; the match to TRBD1 covers 9 bases. The CDR3 spans 17 residues. Germline assignment: CDR1 SGHRS and CDR2 YFSETQ. Here the CDR3 DNA reads TGCGCCAGCAGCTCCAACACAGGGGGCTGGGGGTCAGATATGCAGTATTTT. It yields the protein CASSSNTGGWGSDMQYF.

The chain couples TRBV29-1 to TRBJ1-2, with TRBD1 matching over 9 bases. CDR3 length: 12 residues. The germline gives CDR1 SQVTM, CDR2 ANQGSEA. Losses at the gene ends were 5 bases for V and 6 bases for J; bases not matched to a gene: 4. Here the CDR3 reads CSVKGQGHGYTF. The CDR3 DNA sequence: TGCAGCGTTAAGGGACAGGGTCATGGCTACACCTTC.

The CDR3 spells CASSQGGNQPQHF. The CDR3 nucleotides read TGTGCCAGCAGTCAGGGTGGCAATCAGCCCCAGCATTTT. The chain links TRBV6-6 to TRBJ1-5; tentatively, D is TRBD1 (5 bases). Per the germline V gene, CDR1 is MNHNY and CDR2 is SVGAGI (reference sequence). The ends were cut back, 5 bases at V and 2 bases at J, with 7 bases in the middle. The CDR3 consists of 13 residues.

This clone was picked up one time. The chain couples TRBV27 to TRBJ2-3; 14 bases line up with TRBD2. The trim removed 0 bases at V and 4 bases at J, leaving 9 bases unmatched. This CDR3 contains 19 residues. Per the germline V gene, CDR1 is MNHEY and CDR2 is SMNVEV (reference sequence). CDR3 bases: TGTGCCAGCAGTTTATCGAGAAGACTAGCGGGAGGGCCATCAGATACGCAGTATTTT. This codes for CASSLSRRLAGGPSDTQYF.

J is TRBJ1-2 and V is TRBV7-2; 7 nucleotides align to TRBD1. This CDR3 contains 15 residues. Germline V gives CDR1 SGHTA, CDR2 FQGNSA. The J segment lost 7 bases and the V segment lost 0 bases, leaving 8 bases of the junction unmatched. Here the CDR3 reads CASSLATRDSGGYTF. CDR3 sequence (DNA): TGTGCCAGCAGCTTAGCCACGCGGGACAGCGGTGGCTACACCTTC.

There are a few counts of this clone. This chain joins TRBV19 and TRBJ1-3; maybe TRBD1 (5 bases). V lost 7 bases, J lost 2 bases, and 9 bases lay in between. Germline-derived CDR1 and CDR2 are LNHDA and SQIVND (reference sequence). The CDR3 consists of 13 residues. CDR3 sequence reads: CASTAGPGNTIYF. The CDR3 DNA reads TGTGCCAGTACGGCAGGGCCTGGAAACACCATATATTTT.

The rearrangement uses TRBV7-2 and TRBJ2-5; D gene ambiguous. V lost 4 bases and J 3 bases, leaving 6 bases between the germline ends. The CDR3 runs 12 residues. Looked up from germline, CDR1 is SGHTA and CDR2 is FQGNSA. The CDR3 DNA is TGTGCCAGCAGCTCCCCTAAAGAGACCCAGTACTTC. Its protein product is CASSSPKETQYF. Based on the CDR3 plus reference TRBV7-2 and TRBJ2-5, the full variable domain is GAGVSQSPSNKVTEKGKDVELRCDPISGHTALYWYRQSLGQGLEFLIYFQGNSAPDKSGLPSDRFSAERTGGSVSTLTIQRTQQEDSAVYLCASSSPKETQYFGPGTRLLVL.

This rearrangement joins TRBV7-9 to TRBJ1-2, with TRBD1 identical over 8 bases. The V and J ends lost 5 bases and 0 bases, in that order; junction bases with no gene match: 5. The CDR3 has 15 amino acids. Per the germline V gene, CDR1 is SEHNR and CDR2 is FQNEAQ (reference sequence). CDR3 residues: CASSIGQGANYGYTF. The CDR3, as DNA: TGTGCCAGCAGCATTGGACAGGGAGCTAACTATGGCTACACCTTC.

Points on this clone: Its ends do not fully match the called genes, so a read error is possible. V gene TRBV6-1 combines with J gene TRBJ2-7; TRBD1 is a possible D gene (5 bases). Germline assignment: CDR1 MNHNS and CDR2 SASEGT. CDR3 length equals 14 residues. This chain's CDR3 is CASSEIRGYAERYF. The CDR3 DNA reads TGTGCCAGCAGTGAAATTAGGGGCTACGCGGAGCGGTACTTC.

The chain carries TRBV28 and TRBJ1-2; a weak D match, TRBD1 (5 bases). The CDR3 runs 12 residues. CDR1 and CDR2 (germline): MDHEN, SYDVKM. V lost 5 bases to trimming and J lost 7 bases, with 11 bases between them. CDR3 protein: CASSTQGFGYTF. CDR3 nucleotide sequence: TGTGCCAGCAGTACCCAGGGCTTTGGCTACACCTTC.

The V and J genes are TRBV19 and TRBJ2-1, with 11 positions matching TRBD2. The CDR3 spans 15 residues. The germline V gene encodes CDR1 LNHDA and CDR2 SQIVND (reference sequence). The V segment lost 7 bases and the J segment 7 bases; nucleotides outside the gene matches: 9. Written as DNA, the CDR3 is TGTGCCAGTAAAACCACTAGCGGGAGACGTAATGAGCAGTTCTTC. It encodes CASKTTSGRRNEQFF.

The V gene is TRBV4-1, the J gene TRBJ2-7; D gene uncertain. The V end was cut by 0 bases, the J end by 1 base, with 13 bases between. From germline, CDR1 is MGHRA and CDR2 YSYEKL. The CDR3 sequence is 16 residues long. The CDR3 DNA reads TGCGCCAGCAGCCAAGATGAATCAGGCAGGTCCTACGAGCAGTACTTC. This sequence encodes CASSQDESGRSYEQYF.

V usage is TRBV7-2 and J usage is TRBJ2-6; D is possibly TRBD1 (6 bases). Germline V CDR1 and CDR2: SGHTA, FQGNSA. The CDR3 covers 15 residues. V was cut by 5 bases and J by 4 bases, with 12 bases left in between. The CDR3 loop is CASSPGTSGANVLTF. CDR3 in DNA: TGTGCCAGCAGCCCTGGGACATCCGGGGCCAACGTCCTGACTTTC.

The chain links TRBV28 to TRBJ2-5, with TRBD1 as a possible D gene (5 bases). This CDR3 region has 13 residues. Deletions cut 7 bases from V and 4 bases from J, with 13 bases between. Germline V gene lookup returns CDR1 MDHEN and CDR2 SYDVKM. This CDR3 reads CASMPQGTETQYF. The DNA of the CDR3 is TGTGCCAGCATGCCTCAGGGCACAGAGACCCAGTACTTC.

The rearrangement joins TRBV2 to TRBJ2-7; D gene unclear. Germline V gene data show CDR1 as SNHLY and CDR2 as FYNNEI. CDR3 length equals 11 residues. Trimming took off 7 bases at V and 2 bases at J, with 6 bases between the two ends. The CDR3 loop is CASNYAYEQYF. DNA of the CDR3: TGTGCCAGCAACTACGCCTACGAGCAGTACTTC.

V is TRBV7-6 and J is TRBJ2-7; D possibly corresponds to TRBD2 (5 bases). The CDR3 length is 15 residues. V lost 2 bases and J lost 4, with 15 bases in between. CDR1 is SGHVS and CDR2 is FNYEAQ in the germline V gene. CDR3 nucleotide sequence: TGTGCCAGCAGCTTACGGCCGGCCCGGGGATACGAGCAGTACTTC. Translation: CASSLRPARGYEQYF.

This clone was counted a single time. In DNA form, the CDR3 reads TGTGCCAGCAGCCAGTCGAGGTATGGGGCCAACGTCCTGACTTTC. Translating it yields CASSQSRYGANVLTF. The chain has TRBV11-2 and TRBJ2-6; D is uncertain. The ends were cut back, 5 bases at V and 3 bases at J, with 11 bases in the middle. In germline, CDR1 is SGHAT, CDR2 FQNNGV. The CDR3 extends over 15 amino acids.

V is TRBV29-1 and J is TRBJ1-2; possible D gene TRBD1, 5 bases. V shed 7 bases and J shed 2 bases, with 17 bases lying between them. The germline V gene has CDR1 SQVTM and CDR2 ANQGSEA. The CDR3 is 14 amino acids. CDR3 loop: CSGLQGTGNYGYTF. The CDR3, as DNA: TGCAGCGGACTTCAGGGTACGGGCAACTATGGCTACACCTTC.

The chain has TRBV28 and TRBJ1-1; TRBD1 might be the D (5 bases). V dropped 5 bases and J dropped 1 base, with 14 bases sitting between them. The CDR3 covers 15 residues. The V gene's germline CDR1 is MDHEN and CDR2 SYDVKM. CDR3 nucleotides: TGTGCCAGCAGTACGCCCTCAACAGGGAACACTGAAGCTTTCTTT. Translating it yields CASSTPSTGNTEAFF.

This chain joins TRBV7-9 and TRBJ1-2; D is unclear. Trimming shortened V by 0 bases and J by 8 bases, and 25 bases separated the two germline ends. The CDR3 runs to 18 residues. Germline V gives CDR1 SEHNR, CDR2 FQNEAQ (reference sequence). CDR3 residues: CASSLATGSTLPLGGYTF. The CDR3 coding sequence is TGTGCCAGCAGCTTAGCGACGGGGTCAACTCTACCTCTGGGGGGCTACACCTTC.

The chain carries TRBV13 and TRBJ2-7, with a weak D call TRBD1 (5 bases). This CDR3 has 13 residues. V was pared by 2 bases and J by 6 bases, with 11 bases between. Germline V gives CDR1 PRHDT, CDR2 FYEKMQ (reference sequence). For the CDR3, the DNA is TGTGCCAGCAGCTTACCTGCGACAGCCGAGCAGTACTTC. Encoded protein: CASSLPATAEQYF.

The chain has TRBV6-5 and TRBJ1-1; the D gene is possibly TRBD1 (5 bases). Deletions cut 3 bases from V and 0 bases from J, with 14 bases between. CDR3 length: 16 residues. Germline CDR1 MNHEY, CDR2 SVGAGI. The CDR3: CASSYSGAPMNTEAFF. The DNA for the CDR3 is TGTGCCAGCAGTTATAGCGGGGCCCCCATGAACACTGAAGCTTTCTTT.

V gene TRBV2 combines with J gene TRBJ2-1; 8 positions agree with TRBD2. CDR3 length: 10 amino acids. Germline values: CDR1 SNHLY, CDR2 FYNNEI. The J segment lost 12 bases and the V segment lost 11 bases, leaving 6 bases of the junction unmatched. CDR3: CAGFGGAQFF. The CDR3 bases are TGTGCCGGATTCGGGGGGGCGCAGTTCTTC.

The V gene is TRBV5-1, the J gene TRBJ2-7; D is perhaps TRBD2 (5 bases). The CDR3 sequence is 13 residues long. Germline V lookup: CDR1 SGHRS, CDR2 YFSETQ. Trimming removed 4 bases from V and 5 bases from J, with 13 bases in between. CDR3 residues: CASSPDSLNEQYF. The DNA for the CDR3 is TGCGCCAGCAGCCCGGACTCTCTCAACGAGCAGTACTTC.

This chain connects TRBV4-1 to TRBJ2-1; TRBD2 is a possible D gene (6 bases). Trimming pared 1 base from V and 5 bases from J, leaving 12 bases between. CDR3 length: 15 amino acids. CDR1 is MGHRA, CDR2 YSYEKL, per germline. The CDR3 loop is CASSQGLGGDNEQFF. The CDR3 coding sequence is TGCGCCAGCAGCCAAGGATTGGGGGGTGACAATGAGCAGTTCTTC.

The chain couples TRBV15 to TRBJ2-2; tentatively, D is TRBD1 (5 bases). Trimming left V 1 base short and J 1 base short, with 7 bases between. The CDR3 runs 15 residues. The V gene's germline CDR1 is LNHNV and CDR2 YYDKDF (reference sequence). Here the CDR3 DNA reads TGTGCCACCAGCAGAGGTAGGGGGAACACCGGGGAGCTGTTTTTT. It encodes CATSRGRGNTGELFF.